This T cell receptor beta chain was retrieved from a study of spatial heterogeneity in lung cancer. Study-wide results and limits: Mutation tallies in tumors tracked expanded intratumoral alpha and beta TCR counts.

This CDR3 spans 13 amino acids. Germline V CDR1 and CDR2: SQVTM, ANQGSEA. The ends lost 8 bases at V and 1 base at J; junction bases unmatched: 6. Each CDR3 protein is one row after TCRdb ran MiXCR on the 5' RACE reads. The table lists about 1,700 distinct CDR3 sequences, around 20% of them singletons, with about a fifth in the top ten. Documented time point: sample taken at primary tumor resection. This clonotype is medium-sized within its sample. Its antigen is unidentified. The rearrangement uses TRBV29-1 and TRBJ2-3; 7 bases map to TRBD1. The TCR comes from a male donor with early-stage non-small cell lung cancer. Sequenced here: lung tumor tissue, sampled at surgery. CDR3 sequence (DNA): TGCAGCTTACGACAGGGAGGCACAGATACGCAGTATTTT. It yields the protein CSLRQGGTDTQYF.